This entry lists 11 T cell receptor beta chains sequenced from one sample in a study of blood T cell repertoires in COVID-19. Measured with immunoSEQ multiplex PCR; TCRdb has only the in-frame clones, and not every one. The table has around 230,000 clones, about 90% seen once. Sequencing was performed on PBMCs or T cells enriched from blood (not recorded which). These receptor sequences come from a woman aged 40-49 years with acute COVID-19.

The chain employs TRBV19 and TRBJ1-5, with D perhaps matching TRBD1 (5 bases). This CDR3 is built from 15 residues. V lost 7 bases to trimming and J lost 1 base, with 14 bases between them. Germline CDR1 reads LNHDA; CDR2 reads SQIVND (reference sequence). CDR3 amino acids: CASTWGRASNQPQHF. The CDR3 DNA sequence: TGTGCCAGTACCTGGGGGAGGGCGAGCAATCAGCCCCAGCATTTT. Complete variable domain (other parts from reference TRBV19 and TRBJ1-5): DGGITQSPKYLFRKEGQNVTLSCEQNLNHDAMYWYRQDPGQGLRLIYYSQIVNDFQKGDIAEGYSVSREKKESFPLTVTSAQKNPTAFYLCASTWGRASNQPQHFGDGTRLSIL.

The chain combines TRBV7-9 with TRBJ1-6; 9 positions agree with TRBD1. The germline V gene encodes CDR1 SEHNR and CDR2 FQNEAQ (reference sequence). The CDR3 contains 15 residues. J lost 7 bases, V lost 2 bases, and 3 bases had no gene match. As DNA, the CDR3 is TGTGCCAGCAGCTTATCTGGACAGGGGAATTCACCCCTCCACTTT. This translates into CASSLSGQGNSPLHF.

The chain recombines TRBV5-1 with TRBJ2-3; no reliable D call. V was trimmed by 2 bases and J by 4 bases, leaving 5 bases between them. The germline CDR1 and CDR2 sequences are SGHRS and YFSETQ. The CDR3 is 12 residues long. CDR3 nucleotide sequence: TGCGCCAGCAGCTTCGAGGCAGATACGCAGTATTTT. Translation: CASSFEADTQYF.

The genes are TRBV27 and TRBJ2-7, with 8 bases matching TRBD2. CDR1 and CDR2 (germline): MNHEY, SMNVEV (reference sequence). Trimming at V came to 3 bases and at J to 5 bases, leaving 6 bases not matched to a gene. This CDR3 is 14 amino acids long. The CDR3 here is CASSFGTRPHEQYF. The CDR3 nucleotides are TGTGCCAGCAGTTTTGGGACTAGACCCCACGAGCAGTACTTC.

The chain uses TRBV5-4 and TRBJ1-1, with 9 bases matching TRBD1. Losses at the gene ends were 4 bases for V and 4 bases for J; bases not matched to a gene: 5. Germline lookup yields CDR1 SGHNT and CDR2 YYREEE (reference sequence). The CDR3 consists of 14 residues. CDR3 DNA: TGTGCCAGCAGCGGGGGACAGGGTTTCACTGAAGCTTTCTTT. Translated: CASSGGQGFTEAFF.

The chain couples TRBV7-9 to TRBJ1-2; no clear D gene. Germline V lookup: CDR1 SEHNR, CDR2 FQNEAQ (reference sequence). Deletions cut 1 base from V and 6 bases from J, with 9 bases between. The CDR3 loop spans 13 amino acids. The CDR3 here is CASSLGQINGYTF. The CDR3 DNA follows: TGTGCCAGCAGCTTAGGCCAGATCAATGGCTACACCTTC.

The chain carries TRBV4-1 and TRBJ2-7, with 10 bases identical to TRBD2. Germline V lookup: CDR1 MGHRA, CDR2 YSYEKL. The CDR3 has 16 residues. J gave up 7 bases and V 0 bases, and 9 bases lay outside the gene matches. DNA for the CDR3: TGCGCCAGCAGCCAAGATCTGCCTAGCGGGAGCGTTGAGCAGTACTTC. Amino acids: CASSQDLPSGSVEQYF.

The chain links TRBV3-1 (or the pseudogene TRBV3-2) to TRBJ2-7; TRBD1 might be the D (6 bases). Trimming took off 1 base at V and 2 bases at J, with 9 bases between the two ends. Per germline, CDR1 LGHDT and CDR2 YNNKEL (reference sequence). This CDR3 has 14 residues. The CDR3 DNA is TGTGCCAGCAGCCAAGCAGCAGGGGCCTACGAGCAGTACTTC. This gives the protein CASSQAAGAYEQYF.

The rearrangement uses TRBV9 and TRBJ2-1, with 11 nucleotides matching TRBD2. CDR3 size: 15 residues. CDR1 is SGDLS, CDR2 YYNGEE, per germline. With V trimmed by 0 bases and J by 6 bases, 2 bases remained unmatched. The CDR3 DNA is TGTGCCAGCAGCGTAGTACTAGCGGGAGTCAATGAGCAGTTCTTC. This sequence encodes CASSVVLAGVNEQFF.

The chain is built from TRBV11-2 and TRBJ1-1, with 10 nucleotides matching TRBD1. Germline loops: CDR1 SGHAT, CDR2 FQNNGV. Losses at the gene ends were 4 bases for V and 7 bases for J; bases not matched to a gene: 9. CDR3 length: 15 residues. DNA for the CDR3: TGTGCCAGCAGCTCGGGACAGGGGTTTTTCGGTGAAGCTTTCTTT. It yields the protein CASSSGQGFFGEAFF.

This chain joins TRBV15 and TRBJ2-3, with 7 bases fitting TRBD2. Unmatched junction bases numbered 8, after V lost 0 bases and J lost 5 bases. The CDR3 contains 16 residues. Germline V gene data show CDR1 as LNHNV and CDR2 as YYDKDF (reference sequence). The DNA of the CDR3 is TGTGCCACCAGCAGAGATAAGCGGACTAGTTTAGATACGCAGTATTTT. It codes for CATSRDKRTSLDTQYF.